The 19 T cell receptor beta chains reported below all come from one sample, sequenced in a study of blood T cell repertoires in COVID-19. The assay was immunoSEQ multiplex PCR, and TCRdb's table has in-frame clones only and misses some. The table includes some 190,000 clones, roughly four fifths detected once. The sample consisted of peripheral blood. The receptor source for this set is a woman aged 70-85 years with active or convalescent COVID-19.

This rearrangement joins TRBV3-1 (or the pseudogene TRBV3-2) to TRBJ1-2; 8 positions match TRBD1. Germline CDR1 and CDR2: LGHDT and YNNKEL (reference sequence). The CDR3 is 14 amino acids. The V gene end was trimmed by 4 bases and the J gene end by 2 bases; junction bases not matched to a gene: 3. The CDR3 region is CASSLGQGNYGYTF. In nucleotides, the CDR3 is TGTGCCAGCAGCCTAGGACAGGGAAACTATGGCTACACCTTC.

The rearrangement uses TRBV12-2 and TRBJ2-2; the D call in the table, TRBD2, was not verified against the DNA. TRBV12-2 is annotated as a pseudogene. The CDR3 is 11 residues long. CDR3 sequence: CASRLGSRAYF. DNA of the CDR3: TGTGCAAGTCGCTTAGGGTCGAGAGCTTATTTT.

This clone was seen only once. The chain couples TRBV5-6 to TRBJ2-2, with TRBD1 identical over 7 bases. CDR3 length: 18 residues. Per the germline V gene, CDR1 is SGHDT and CDR2 is YYEEEE. Germline trimming cut 2 bases from V and 2 bases from J; bases unmatched to any gene: 12. CDR3 nucleotide sequence: TGTGCCAGCAGCTTATTAATGGACAGGAGACTCAACACCGGGGAGCTGTTTTTT. It yields the protein CASSLLMDRRLNTGELFF.

The sample holds one count of this clone. V is TRBV7-2 and J is TRBJ2-1; 11 bases agree with TRBD2. This CDR3 spans 15 amino acids. From germline, CDR1 is SGHTA and CDR2 FQGNSA. V dropped 5 bases and J dropped 7; count of bases not matched to a gene: 7. CDR3 residues: CASSPRLAGGNEQFF. The CDR3, as DNA: TGTGCCAGCAGCCCCAGGCTAGCGGGAGGAAATGAGCAGTTCTTC.

This clone has a single count. The V gene is TRBV30, the J gene TRBJ1-1; D not certain. Per germline, CDR1 GTSNPN and CDR2 SVGIG (reference sequence). This CDR3 is built from 14 residues. The V end was cut by 1 base, the J end by 2 bases, with 11 bases between. The CDR3 nucleotides are TGTGCCTGGAGTGGAGGGTTAGGAAACACTGAAGCTTTCTTT. It is translated as CAWSGGLGNTEAFF.

This chain connects TRBV30 to TRBJ2-7; maybe TRBD2 (6 bases). V lost 5 bases to trimming and J lost 4 bases, with 18 bases between them. Germline V gene sequence: CDR1 GTSNPN, CDR2 SVGIG (reference sequence). The CDR3 consists of 14 residues. The CDR3 bases are TGTGCCTGGCGAGCTCCGGGACTTTTGTACGAGCAGTACTTC. This translates into CAWRAPGLLYEQYF. The entire variable domain, with the rest obtained from reference TRBV30 and TRBJ2-7, is as follows: SQTIHQWPATLVQPVGSPLSLECTVEGTSNPNLYWYRQAAGRGLQLLFYSVGIGQISSEVPQNLSASRPQDRQFILSSKKLLLSDSGFYLCAWRAPGLLYEQYFGPGTRLTVT.

The sample holds one count of this clone. V and J are TRBV18 and TRBJ1-1, with unresolved D. The CDR3 is 14 amino acids. The V end was cut by 1 base, the J end by 4 bases, with 10 bases between. CDR1 KGHSH and CDR2 LQKENI come from the germline V gene. Here the CDR3 reads CASSPRETVTEAFF. For the CDR3, the DNA is TGTGCCAGCTCACCACGGGAGACGGTCACTGAAGCTTTCTTT.

J is TRBJ2-1 and V is TRBV4-1, with D unresolved. The CDR3 spans 14 residues. The germline V gene has CDR1 MGHRA and CDR2 YSYEKL. V was clipped by 5 bases and J by 7 bases, with 15 bases between them. The CDR3 coding sequence is TGCGCCAGCAGCGTTCGGCCGGAGTGGAATGAGCAGTTCTTC. Translated, it gives CASSVRPEWNEQFF.

The chain is built from TRBV7-9 and TRBJ2-3; D gene uncertain. Germline loops: CDR1 SEHNR, CDR2 FQNEAQ (reference sequence). The CDR3 is 14 residues long. Deletions cut 1 base from V and 0 bases from J, with 5 bases between. The CDR3 DNA is TGTGCCAGCAGCTTAGGCAGTAGCACAGATACGCAGTATTTT. Protein sequence: CASSLGSSTDTQYF.

The chain recombines TRBV19 with TRBJ2-2; 7 bases match TRBD2. The V gene end was trimmed by 4 bases and the J gene end by 2 bases; junction bases not matched to a gene: 7. Per germline, CDR1 LNHDA and CDR2 SQIVND (reference sequence). The CDR3 runs 16 residues. The CDR3 bases are TGTGCCAGTAGTAGCCGAGGGACTATCAACACCGGGGAGCTGTTTTTT. Translation gives CASSSRGTINTGELFF.

This clone was seen a handful of times. This chain joins TRBV19 and TRBJ2-6, with D unclear. The V end was cut by 5 bases, the J end by 1 base, with 3 bases between. Germline lookup yields CDR1 LNHDA and CDR2 SQIVND (reference sequence). This CDR3 has 13 residues. CDR3 loop: CASSQSGANVLTF. CDR3 nucleotide sequence: TGTGCCAGTAGTCAGTCTGGGGCCAACGTCCTGACTTTC.

The chain recombines TRBV2 with TRBJ1-1, with 8 bases identical to TRBD1. The CDR3 consists of 13 residues. Looked up from germline, CDR1 is SNHLY and CDR2 is FYNNEI. V shed 8 bases and J 1 base; nucleotides not matched to a gene: 3. The CDR3 DNA is TGTGCCAGCCCCGGGACAGGGAACACTGAAGCTTTCTTT. Its protein product is CASPGTGNTEAFF.

The chain has TRBV11-2 and TRBJ2-2, with 9 bases fitting TRBD2. Trimming took 5 bases from V and 6 from J; bases not matched to a gene: 4. Germline V gives CDR1 SGHAT, CDR2 FQNNGV. The CDR3 is made up of 14 amino acids. CDR3 amino acids: CASSRGTSPGELFF. The CDR3 bases are TGTGCCAGCAGCAGAGGGACTAGCCCCGGGGAGCTGTTTTTT.

This clone was picked up a small number of times. The chain links TRBV5-1 to TRBJ2-7; D is possibly TRBD1 (5 bases). V shed 3 bases and J shed 5 bases, with 18 bases lying between them. The CDR3 is 15 residues long. From germline, CDR1 is SGHRS and CDR2 YFSETQ. DNA for the CDR3: TGCGCCAGCAGCTGGTATGGGGCAGGGCGCGACGAGCAGTACTTC. It yields the protein CASSWYGAGRDEQYF.

The genes are TRBV6-2 or TRBV6-3 and TRBJ2-7, with D perhaps TRBD2 (6 bases). Germline V gene lookup returns CDR1 MNHEY and CDR2 SVGEGT. CDR3 length: 14 amino acids. Trimming took off 2 bases at V and 6 bases at J, with 14 bases between the two ends. In DNA form, the CDR3 reads TGTGCCAGCAGTTACCCCTCGACTAGTCGCGAGCAGTACTTC. Translation gives CASSYPSTSREQYF.

V gene TRBV3-1 (or the pseudogene TRBV3-2) combines with J gene TRBJ1-1; D call uncertain. The CDR3 has 15 amino acids. Trimming pared 1 base from V and 0 bases from J, leaving 9 bases between. From germline, CDR1 is LGHDT and CDR2 YNNKEL (reference sequence). The CDR3 DNA reads as TGTGCCAGCAGCCAAGGCGGGAAGGTGAACACTGAAGCTTTCTTT. Its protein product is CASSQGGKVNTEAFF.

This rearrangement joins TRBV5-1 to TRBJ1-4, with TRBD1 matching over 10 bases. This CDR3 contains 14 residues. Per germline, CDR1 SGHRS and CDR2 YFSETQ. V lost 7 bases to trimming and J lost 5 bases; unmatched junction nucleotides: 5. CDR3: CASGPGQGNEKLFF. The DNA for the CDR3 is TGCGCCAGCGGACCGGGACAGGGGAATGAAAAACTGTTTTTT. Full variable domain (missing parts from reference TRBV5-1 and TRBJ1-4): KAGVTQTPRYLIKTRGQQVTLSCSPISGHRSVSWYQQTPGQGLQFLFEYFSETQRNKGNFPGRFSGRQFSNSRSEMNVSTLELGDSALYLCASGPGQGNEKLFFGSGTQLSVL.

The chain employs TRBV7-9 and TRBJ2-5, with 7 bases aligning to TRBD2. This CDR3 contains 14 residues. With V trimmed by 7 bases and J by 0 bases, 5 bases remained unmatched. CDR1 SEHNR and CDR2 FQNEAQ come from the germline V gene (reference sequence). CDR3 nucleotides: TGTGCCAGCACCTTGGGACTAAACCAAGAGACCCAGTACTTC. It translates to CASTLGLNQETQYF.

The chain couples TRBV7-2 to TRBJ2-1, with TRBD2 matching over 14 bases. V lost 4 bases to trimming and J lost 10 bases; unmatched junction nucleotides: 3. CDR1 and CDR2 from the germline V gene are SGHTA and FQGNSA. This CDR3 comprises 14 residues. The CDR3 loop is CASSSGLAGVEQFF. CDR3 nucleotide sequence: TGTGCCAGCAGCTCGGGACTAGCGGGAGTCGAGCAGTTCTTC.